This T cell receptor beta chain emerged from a study of identical twins. In every case, the donor was a healthy Caucasian. This clonotype was counted many times. V lost 3 bases and J 1 base, leaving 14 bases between the germline ends. CDR3 length: 16 amino acids. One entry per CDR3 protein results from TCRdb running MiXCR on the 5' RACE reads. The sample includes roughly 770,000 distinct CDR3 sequences, approximately 18% of them seen just once. This same sample was also part of a study on T cells expressing NK-cell markers. That paper states: CD8+ T cells in a handful of donors included dominant NKG2C+ clonotypes at roughly 1.0-7.0%. In a handful of donors, dominant clonotypes made up 28.3-60.1% of CD3+CD56-NKG2C+ cells. Whether the expanded NKG2C+ T cell clones recognized HCMV remained unclear.

The source is a woman under 30 in good health. The sample was PBMCs. The gene calls are TRBV12-3 or TRBV12-4 and TRBJ2-3; D uncertain. CDR3 sequence reads: CASSFRPRKGTDTQYF. Here the CDR3 DNA reads TGTGCCAGCAGTTTCCGACCGAGGAAAGGCACAGATACGCAGTATTTT.